This T cell receptor beta chain was captured by sequencing in a study of T cell responses to AZD1222 COVID-19 vaccine. Study-wide results and caveats: Clonal diversity was possibly underestimated, and the donors were mostly white British, with more females. Regions left unmutated in variants are reportedly the target of nearly half of spike-specific TCRs. An increase in Spike-specific TCR breadth and depth was observed after two AZD1222 doses. AZD1222 recipients seropositive at baseline numbered only five to seven.

With respect to this clone: Its specificity is not known.

Sequencing was performed with immunoSEQ multiplex PCR; in TCRdb, only in-frame clones are kept and a portion is missing. The table shows 150,000 to 200,000 clones, with 94% occurring only once. The sequence came from an adult in good health. Sequenced material: peripheral blood, taken on day 0 of AZD1222 vaccination.

In DNA form, the CDR3 reads TGTGCCAGCAGCCCTGGTCGGCGGGAGAAGGGGACCAATGAGCAGTTCTTC. Translating gives CASSPGRREKGTNEQFF. The gene calls are TRBV11-2 and TRBJ2-1; 7 bases fit TRBD2. V dropped 5 bases and J dropped 6; count of bases not matched to a gene: 16. The CDR3 has 17 residues. Germline V lookup: CDR1 SGHAT, CDR2 FQNNGV.